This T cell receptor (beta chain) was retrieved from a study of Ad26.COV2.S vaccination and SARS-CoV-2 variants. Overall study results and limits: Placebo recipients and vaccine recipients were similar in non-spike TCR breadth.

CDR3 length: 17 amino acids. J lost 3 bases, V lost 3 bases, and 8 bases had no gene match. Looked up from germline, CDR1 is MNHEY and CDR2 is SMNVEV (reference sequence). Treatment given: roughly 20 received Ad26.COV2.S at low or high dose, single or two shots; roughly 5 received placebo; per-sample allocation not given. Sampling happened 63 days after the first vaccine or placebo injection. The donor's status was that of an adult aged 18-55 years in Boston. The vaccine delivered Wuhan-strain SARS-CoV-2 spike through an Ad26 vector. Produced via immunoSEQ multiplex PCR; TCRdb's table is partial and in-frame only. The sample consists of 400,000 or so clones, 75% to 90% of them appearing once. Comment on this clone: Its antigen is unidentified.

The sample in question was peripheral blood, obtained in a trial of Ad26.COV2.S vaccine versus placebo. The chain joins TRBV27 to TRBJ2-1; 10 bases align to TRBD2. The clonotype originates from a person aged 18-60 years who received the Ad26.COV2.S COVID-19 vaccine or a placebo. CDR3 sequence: CASSFISGGAVYNEQFF. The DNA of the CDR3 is TGTGCCAGCAGTTTTATAAGCGGGGGGGCTGTCTACAATGAGCAGTTCTTC.